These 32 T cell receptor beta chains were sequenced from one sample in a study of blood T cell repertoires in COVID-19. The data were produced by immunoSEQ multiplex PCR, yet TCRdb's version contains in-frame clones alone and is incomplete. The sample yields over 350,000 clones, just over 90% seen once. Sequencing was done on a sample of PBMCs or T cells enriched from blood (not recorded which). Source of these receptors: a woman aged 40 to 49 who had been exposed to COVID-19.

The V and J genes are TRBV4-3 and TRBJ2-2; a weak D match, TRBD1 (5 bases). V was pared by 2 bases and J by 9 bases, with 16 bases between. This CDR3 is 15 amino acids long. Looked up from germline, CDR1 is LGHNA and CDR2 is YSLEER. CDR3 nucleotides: TGCGCCAGCAGCCAACGGCAGGGCCACTCCCGGGAGCTGTTTTTT. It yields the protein CASSQRQGHSRELFF.

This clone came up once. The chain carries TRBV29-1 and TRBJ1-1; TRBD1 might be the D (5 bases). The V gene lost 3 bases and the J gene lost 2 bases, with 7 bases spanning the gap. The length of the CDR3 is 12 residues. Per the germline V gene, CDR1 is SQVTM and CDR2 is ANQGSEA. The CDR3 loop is CSVEGRNTEAFF. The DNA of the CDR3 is TGCAGCGTTGAGGGGCGTAACACTGAAGCTTTCTTT.

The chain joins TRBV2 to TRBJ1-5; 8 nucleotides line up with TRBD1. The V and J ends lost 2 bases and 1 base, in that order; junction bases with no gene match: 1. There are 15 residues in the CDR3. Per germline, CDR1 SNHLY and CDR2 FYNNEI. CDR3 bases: TGTGCCAGCAGTGAACAGGGGGCAAGCAATCAGCCCCAGCATTTT. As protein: CASSEQGASNQPQHF. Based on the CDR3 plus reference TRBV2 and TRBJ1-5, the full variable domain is EPEVTQTPSHQVTQMGQEVILRCVPISNHLYFYWYRQILGQKVEFLVSFYNNEISEKSEIFDDQFSVERPDGSNFTLKIRSTKLEDSAMYFCASSEQGASNQPQHFGDGTRLSIL.

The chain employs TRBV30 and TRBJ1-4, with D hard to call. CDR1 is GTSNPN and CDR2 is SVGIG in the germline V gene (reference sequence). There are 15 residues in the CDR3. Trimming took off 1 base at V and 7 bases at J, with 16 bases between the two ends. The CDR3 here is CAWSDGRLRGEKLFF. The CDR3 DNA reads TGTGCCTGGAGTGATGGTAGGCTCCGGGGTGAAAAACTGTTTTTT.

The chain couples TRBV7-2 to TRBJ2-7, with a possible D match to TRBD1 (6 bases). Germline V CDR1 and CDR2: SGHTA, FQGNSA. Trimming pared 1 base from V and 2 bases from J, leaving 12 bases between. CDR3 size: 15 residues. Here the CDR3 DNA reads TGTGCCAGCAGCTTAGGACAGGCGTTTACCTACGAGCAGTACTTC. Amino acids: CASSLGQAFTYEQYF.

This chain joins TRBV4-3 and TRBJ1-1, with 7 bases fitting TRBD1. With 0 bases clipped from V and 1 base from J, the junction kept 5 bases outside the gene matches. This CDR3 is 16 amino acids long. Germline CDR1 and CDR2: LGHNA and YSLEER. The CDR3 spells CASSQDLYRGNTEAFF. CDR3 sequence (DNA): TGCGCCAGCAGCCAAGACCTTTACAGGGGGAACACTGAAGCTTTCTTT.

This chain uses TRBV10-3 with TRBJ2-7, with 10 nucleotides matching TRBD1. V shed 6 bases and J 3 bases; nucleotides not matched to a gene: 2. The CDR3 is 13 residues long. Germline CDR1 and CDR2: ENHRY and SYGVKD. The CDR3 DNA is TGTGCCATCAGCGGGGACAGGGGCTACGAGCAGTACTTC. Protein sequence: CAISGDRGYEQYF.

The CDR3 sequence: CASSSRTDRNSPLHF. The CDR3 coding sequence is TGTGCCAGTAGTAGTCGGACTGACCGAAATTCACCCCTCCACTTT. The chain joins TRBV19 to TRBJ1-6; D not certain. The CDR3 has 15 residues. V shed 4 bases and J shed 7 bases, with 14 bases lying between them. Germline V CDR1 and CDR2: LNHDA, SQIVND (reference sequence). The complete variable domain, with remaining parts taken from reference TRBV19 and TRBJ1-6, reads DGGITQSPKYLFRKEGQNVTLSCEQNLNHDAMYWYRQDPGQGLRLIYYSQIVNDFQKGDIAEGYSVSREKKESFPLTVTSAQKNPTAFYLCASSSRTDRNSPLHFGNGTRLTVT.

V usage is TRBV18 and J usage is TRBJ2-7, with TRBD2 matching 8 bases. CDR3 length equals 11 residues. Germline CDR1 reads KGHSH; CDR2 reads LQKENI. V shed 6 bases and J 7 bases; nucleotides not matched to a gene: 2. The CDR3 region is CASSRGEEQYF. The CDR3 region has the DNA TGTGCCAGCTCGCGGGGGGAGGAGCAGTACTTC.

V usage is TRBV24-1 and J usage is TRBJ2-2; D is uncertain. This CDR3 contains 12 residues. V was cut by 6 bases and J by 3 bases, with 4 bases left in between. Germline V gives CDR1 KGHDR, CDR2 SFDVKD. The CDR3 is CATSLHTGELFF. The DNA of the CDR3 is TGTGCCACCAGTCTACACACCGGGGAGCTGTTTTTT.

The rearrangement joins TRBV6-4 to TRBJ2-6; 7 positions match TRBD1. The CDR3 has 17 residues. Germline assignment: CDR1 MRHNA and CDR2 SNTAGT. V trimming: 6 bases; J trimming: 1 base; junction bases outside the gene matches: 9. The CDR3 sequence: CASRRGPTGSGANVLTF. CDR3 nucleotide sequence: TGTGCCAGCAGGAGGGGGCCGACAGGGTCTGGGGCCAACGTCCTGACTTTC.

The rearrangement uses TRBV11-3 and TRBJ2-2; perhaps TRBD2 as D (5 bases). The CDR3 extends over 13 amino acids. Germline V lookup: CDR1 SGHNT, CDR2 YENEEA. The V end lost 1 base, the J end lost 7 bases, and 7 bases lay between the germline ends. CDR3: CASSLAGVGELFF. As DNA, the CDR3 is TGTGCCAGCAGCTTAGCCGGGGTCGGGGAGCTGTTTTTT.

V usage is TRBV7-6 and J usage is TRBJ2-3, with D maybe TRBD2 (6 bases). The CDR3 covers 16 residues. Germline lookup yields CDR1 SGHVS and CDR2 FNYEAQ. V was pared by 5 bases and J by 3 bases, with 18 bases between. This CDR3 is CASSGISGPGTDTQYF. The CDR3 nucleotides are TGTGCCAGCAGCGGAATTAGCGGTCCGGGAACAGATACGCAGTATTTT.

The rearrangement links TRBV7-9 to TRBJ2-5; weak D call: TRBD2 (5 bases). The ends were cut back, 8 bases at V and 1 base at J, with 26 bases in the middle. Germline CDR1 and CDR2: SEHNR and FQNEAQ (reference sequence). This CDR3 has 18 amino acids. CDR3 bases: TGTGCCAGCTCCCCGGCTTGGACTTCCGTCGGCCCCCAAGAGACCCAGTACTTC. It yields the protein CASSPAWTSVGPQETQYF.

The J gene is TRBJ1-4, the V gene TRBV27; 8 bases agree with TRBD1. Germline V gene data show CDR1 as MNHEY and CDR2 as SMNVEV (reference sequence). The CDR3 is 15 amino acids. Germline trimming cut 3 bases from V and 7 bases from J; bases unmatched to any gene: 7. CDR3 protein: CASSLSRGQGEKLFF. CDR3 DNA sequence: TGTGCCAGCAGTTTGTCCAGGGGGCAGGGTGAAAAACTGTTTTTT.

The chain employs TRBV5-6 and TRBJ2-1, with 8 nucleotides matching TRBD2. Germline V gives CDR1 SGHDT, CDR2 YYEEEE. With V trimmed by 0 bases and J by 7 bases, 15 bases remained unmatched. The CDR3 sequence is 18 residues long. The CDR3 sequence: CASSLVVEAGARGNEQFF. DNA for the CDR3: TGTGCCAGCAGCTTGGTGGTGGAAGCGGGGGCGAGGGGGAATGAGCAGTTCTTC.

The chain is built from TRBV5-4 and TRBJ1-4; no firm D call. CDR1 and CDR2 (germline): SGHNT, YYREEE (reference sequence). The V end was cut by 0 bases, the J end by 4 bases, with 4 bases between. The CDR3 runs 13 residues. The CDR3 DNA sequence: TGTGCCAGCAGCTTGGGGAGTAATGAAAAACTGTTTTTT. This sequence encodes CASSLGSNEKLFF.

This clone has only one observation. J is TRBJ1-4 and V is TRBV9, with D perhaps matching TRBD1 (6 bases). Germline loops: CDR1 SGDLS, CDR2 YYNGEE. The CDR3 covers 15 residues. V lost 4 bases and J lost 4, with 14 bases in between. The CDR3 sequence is CASSPRGGYNEKLFF. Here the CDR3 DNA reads TGTGCCAGCAGCCCAAGGGGGGGCTATAATGAAAAACTGTTTTTT.

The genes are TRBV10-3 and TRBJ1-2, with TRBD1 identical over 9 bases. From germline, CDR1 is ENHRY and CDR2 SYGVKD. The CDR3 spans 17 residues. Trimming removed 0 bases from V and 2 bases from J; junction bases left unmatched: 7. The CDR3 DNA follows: TGTGCCATCAGTGAGTCGAGTTGGGACAGGGCCAACTATGGCTACACCTTC. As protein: CAISESSWDRANYGYTF.

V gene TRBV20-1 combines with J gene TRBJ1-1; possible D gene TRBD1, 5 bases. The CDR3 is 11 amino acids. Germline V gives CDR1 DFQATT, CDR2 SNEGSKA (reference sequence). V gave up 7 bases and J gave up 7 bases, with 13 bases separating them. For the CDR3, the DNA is TGCAGTGTTTCATGGGGCCTTGAAGCTTTCTTT. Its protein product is CSVSWGLEAFF.

The CDR3 DNA reads TGCGCCAGCAGACAGGATTACTTGGATACGCAGTATTTT. It encodes CASRQDYLDTQYF. The chain employs TRBV5-1 and TRBJ2-3, with TRBD1 as a possible D gene (5 bases). The CDR3 is 13 amino acids. Germline V CDR1 and CDR2: SGHRS, YFSETQ. V was clipped by 5 bases and J by 6 bases, with 13 bases between them.

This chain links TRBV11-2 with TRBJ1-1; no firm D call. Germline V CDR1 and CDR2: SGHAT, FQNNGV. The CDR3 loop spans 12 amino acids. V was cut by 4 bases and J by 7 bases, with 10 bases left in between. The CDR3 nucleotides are TGTGCCAGCAGCTCGAGGATCAATGAAGCTTTCTTT. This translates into CASSSRINEAFF.

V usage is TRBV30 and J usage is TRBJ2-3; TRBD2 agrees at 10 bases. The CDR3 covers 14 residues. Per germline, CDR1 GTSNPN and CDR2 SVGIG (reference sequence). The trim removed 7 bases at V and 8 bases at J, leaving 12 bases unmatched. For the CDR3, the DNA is TGTGCCTTCGAGCGGGGGGGCCTTTCAGTTACGCAGTATTTT. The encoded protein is CAFERGGLSVTQYF.

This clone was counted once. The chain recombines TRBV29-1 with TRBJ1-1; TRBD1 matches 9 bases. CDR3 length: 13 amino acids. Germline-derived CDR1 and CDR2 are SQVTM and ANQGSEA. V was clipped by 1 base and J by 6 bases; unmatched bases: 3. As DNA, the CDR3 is TGCAGCGTTGAAGGCGACAGGGGGTCTGAAGCTTTCTTT. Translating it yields CSVEGDRGSEAFF.

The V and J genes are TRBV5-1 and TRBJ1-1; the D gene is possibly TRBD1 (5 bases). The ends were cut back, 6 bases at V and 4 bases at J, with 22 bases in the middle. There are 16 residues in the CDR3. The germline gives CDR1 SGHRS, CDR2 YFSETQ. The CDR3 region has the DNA TGCGCCAGCACCCCCATCTCCGGGGGGAGGAGCACTGAAGCTTTCTTT. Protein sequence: CASTPISGGRSTEAFF. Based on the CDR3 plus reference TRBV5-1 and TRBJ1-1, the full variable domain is KAGVTQTPRYLIKTRGQQVTLSCSPISGHRSVSWYQQTPGQGLQFLFEYFSETQRNKGNFPGRFSGRQFSNSRSEMNVSTLELGDSALYLCASTPISGGRSTEAFFGQGTRLTVV.

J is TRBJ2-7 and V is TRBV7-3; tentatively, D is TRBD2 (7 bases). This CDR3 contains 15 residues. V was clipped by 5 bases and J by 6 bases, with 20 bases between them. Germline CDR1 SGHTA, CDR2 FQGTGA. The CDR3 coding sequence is TGTGCCAGCAGCGCAACTTTGGGGGGGCTCTCCGAGCAGTACTTC. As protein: CASSATLGGLSEQYF.

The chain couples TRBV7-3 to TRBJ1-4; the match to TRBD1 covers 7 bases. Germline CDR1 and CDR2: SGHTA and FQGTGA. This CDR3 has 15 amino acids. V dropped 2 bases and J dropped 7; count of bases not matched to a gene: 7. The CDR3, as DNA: TGTGCCAGCAGCTTACCCGCAGGGGGAACTGAAAAACTGTTTTTT. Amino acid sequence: CASSLPAGGTEKLFF.

This CDR3 reads CASSSNGGNTEAFF. The CDR3 DNA follows: TGTGCCAGCAGCTCGAACGGAGGGAACACTGAAGCTTTCTTT. V gene TRBV11-3 combines with J gene TRBJ1-1; D unresolved. The CDR3 is 14 amino acids. The germline V gene has CDR1 SGHNT and CDR2 YENEEA. V lost 4 bases, J lost 1 base, and 10 bases lay in between.

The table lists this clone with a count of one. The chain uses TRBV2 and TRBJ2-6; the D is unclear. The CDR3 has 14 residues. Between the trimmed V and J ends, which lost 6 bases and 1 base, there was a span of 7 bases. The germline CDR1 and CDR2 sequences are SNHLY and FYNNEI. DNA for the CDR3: TGTGCCAGCAGGCACGGTTCTGGGGCCAACGTCCTGACTTTC. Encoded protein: CASRHGSGANVLTF. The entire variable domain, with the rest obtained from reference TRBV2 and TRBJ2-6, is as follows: EPEVTQTPSHQVTQMGQEVILRCVPISNHLYFYWYRQILGQKVEFLVSFYNNEISEKSEIFDDQFSVERPDGSNFTLKIRSTKLEDSAMYFCASRHGSGANVLTFGAGSRLTVL.

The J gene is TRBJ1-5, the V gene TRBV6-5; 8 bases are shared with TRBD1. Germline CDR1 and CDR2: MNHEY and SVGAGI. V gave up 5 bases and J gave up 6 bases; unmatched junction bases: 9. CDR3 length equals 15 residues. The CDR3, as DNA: TGTGCCAGCAGTCACGTAGACAGGGGAATTCAGCCCCAGCATTTT. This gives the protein CASSHVDRGIQPQHF.

CDR3 coding DNA: TGCGCCAGCAGCTTAGACAGCGTTAATGAAAAACTGTTTTTT. This codes for CASSLDSVNEKLFF. The gene calls are TRBV5-1 and TRBJ1-4; D perhaps matches TRBD1 (5 bases). Germline V CDR1 and CDR2: SGHRS, YFSETQ. The CDR3 is 14 amino acids. V lost 2 bases and J lost 4, with 9 bases in between. Based on the CDR3 plus reference TRBV5-1 and TRBJ1-4, the full variable domain is KAGVTQTPRYLIKTRGQQVTLSCSPISGHRSVSWYQQTPGQGLQFLFEYFSETQRNKGNFPGRFSGRQFSNSRSEMNVSTLELGDSALYLCASSLDSVNEKLFFGSGTQLSVL.

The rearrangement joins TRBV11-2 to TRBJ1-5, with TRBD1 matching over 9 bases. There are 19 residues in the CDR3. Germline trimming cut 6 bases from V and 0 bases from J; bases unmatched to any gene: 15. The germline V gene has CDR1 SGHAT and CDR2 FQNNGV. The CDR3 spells CASRPPRDRDPNSNQPQHF. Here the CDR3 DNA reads TGTGCCAGCAGACCACCCCGGGACAGGGACCCTAATAGCAATCAGCCCCAGCATTTT.